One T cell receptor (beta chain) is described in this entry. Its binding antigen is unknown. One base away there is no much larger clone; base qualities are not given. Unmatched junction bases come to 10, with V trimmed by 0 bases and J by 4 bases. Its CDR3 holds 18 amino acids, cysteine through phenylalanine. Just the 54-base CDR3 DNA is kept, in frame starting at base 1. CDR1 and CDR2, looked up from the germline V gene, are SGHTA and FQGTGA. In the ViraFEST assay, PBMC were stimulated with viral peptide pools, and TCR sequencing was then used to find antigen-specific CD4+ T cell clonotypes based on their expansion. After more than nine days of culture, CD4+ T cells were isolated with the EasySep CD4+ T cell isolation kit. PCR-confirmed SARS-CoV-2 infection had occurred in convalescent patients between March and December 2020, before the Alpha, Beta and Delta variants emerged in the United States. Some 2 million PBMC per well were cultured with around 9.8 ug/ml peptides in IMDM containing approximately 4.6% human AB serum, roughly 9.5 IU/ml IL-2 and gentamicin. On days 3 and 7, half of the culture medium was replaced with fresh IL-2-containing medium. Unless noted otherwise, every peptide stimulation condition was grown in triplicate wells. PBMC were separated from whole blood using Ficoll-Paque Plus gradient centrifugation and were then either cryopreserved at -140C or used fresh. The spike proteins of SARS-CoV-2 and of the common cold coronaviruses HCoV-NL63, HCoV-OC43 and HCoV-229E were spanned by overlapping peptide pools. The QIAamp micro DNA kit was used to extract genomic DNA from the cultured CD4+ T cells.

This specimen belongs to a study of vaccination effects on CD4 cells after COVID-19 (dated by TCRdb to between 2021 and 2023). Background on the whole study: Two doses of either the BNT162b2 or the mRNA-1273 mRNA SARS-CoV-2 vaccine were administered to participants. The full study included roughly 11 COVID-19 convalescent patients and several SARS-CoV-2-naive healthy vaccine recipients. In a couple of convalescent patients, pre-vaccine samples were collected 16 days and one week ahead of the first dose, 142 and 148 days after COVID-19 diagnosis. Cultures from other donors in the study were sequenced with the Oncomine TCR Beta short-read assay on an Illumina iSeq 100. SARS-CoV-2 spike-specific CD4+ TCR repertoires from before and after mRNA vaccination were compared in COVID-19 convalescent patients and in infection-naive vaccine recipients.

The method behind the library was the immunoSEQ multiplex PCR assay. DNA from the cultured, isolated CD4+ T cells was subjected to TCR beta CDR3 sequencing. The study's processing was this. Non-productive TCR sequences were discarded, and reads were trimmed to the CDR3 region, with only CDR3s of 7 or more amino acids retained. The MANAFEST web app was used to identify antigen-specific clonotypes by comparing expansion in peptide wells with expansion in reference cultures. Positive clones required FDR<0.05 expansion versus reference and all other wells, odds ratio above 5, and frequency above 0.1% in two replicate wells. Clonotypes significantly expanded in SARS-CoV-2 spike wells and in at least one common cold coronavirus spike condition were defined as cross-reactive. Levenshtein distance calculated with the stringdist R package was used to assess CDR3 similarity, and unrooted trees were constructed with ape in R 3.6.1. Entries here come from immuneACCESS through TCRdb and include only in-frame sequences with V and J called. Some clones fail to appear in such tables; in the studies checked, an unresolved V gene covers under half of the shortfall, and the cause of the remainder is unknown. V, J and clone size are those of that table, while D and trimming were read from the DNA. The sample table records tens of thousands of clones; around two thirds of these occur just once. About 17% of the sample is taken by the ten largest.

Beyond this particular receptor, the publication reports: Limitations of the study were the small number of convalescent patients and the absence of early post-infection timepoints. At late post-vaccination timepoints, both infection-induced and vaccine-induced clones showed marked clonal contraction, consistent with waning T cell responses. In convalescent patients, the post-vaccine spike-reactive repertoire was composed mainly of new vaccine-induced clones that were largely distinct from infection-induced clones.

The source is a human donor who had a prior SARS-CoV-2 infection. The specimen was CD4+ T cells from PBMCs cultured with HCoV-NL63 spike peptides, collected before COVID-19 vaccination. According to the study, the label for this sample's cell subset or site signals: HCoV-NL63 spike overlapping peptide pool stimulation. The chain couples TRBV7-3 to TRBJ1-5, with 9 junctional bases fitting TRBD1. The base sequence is TGTGCCAGCAGCTTAACCCGGGACAGGGTGGGGAAAAATCAGCCCCAGCATTTT. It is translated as CASSLTRDRVGKNQPQHF.